These T cell receptor beta chains were read from a single sample in a study of blood T cell repertoires in COVID-19. The assay was immunoSEQ multiplex PCR, and TCRdb's table has in-frame clones only and misses some. The sample has roughly 100,000 clones, about 75% seen once. The sample comprised peripheral blood. Receptors were obtained from an elderly woman with acute or convalescent COVID-19. Each CDR3 is given with its conserved first and last residue. D genes are given only for firm matches. Expanded clones are given a class, and other clones once, few, many or no size at all.

j_gene	d_gene	abundance	v_gene	CDR3aa
TRBJ1-1	TRBD1	few	TRBV30	CAWRETGGAGTEAFF
TRBJ2-2	.	.	TRBV5-4	CASSLAGRSTGELFF
TRBJ2-7	TRBD1	.	TRBV11-3	CASSLEGQGIYEQYF
TRBJ1-4	TRBD1	.	TRBV5-4	CASSSTGATNEKLFF
TRBJ1-4	.	.	TRBV28	CASSFQNSEKLFF
TRBJ2-7	.	few	TRBV3-1/TRBV3-2	CASSRTLRGNEQYF
TRBJ2-7	.	.	TRBV29-1	CSVEILREQYF
TRBJ2-7	.	many	TRBV10-3	CAISERRLASNEQYF
TRBJ1-4	.	.	TRBV6-6	CASSLDNLGEKLFF
TRBJ1-5	TRBD1	.	TRBV30	CALAQGAGQPQHF
TRBJ2-5	.	.	TRBV18	CASSPTGGGETQYF
TRBJ1-1	TRBD1	.	TRBV28	CASTSPGQGNTEAFF
TRBJ2-7	TRBD1	.	TRBV18	CASSLRTGDEQYF
TRBJ1-1	.	.	TRBV5-4	CASSLKSGNTEAFF
TRBJ2-2	.	.	TRBV7-3	CASSLRAADMNTGELFF
TRBJ2-7	.	.	TRBV19	CASSIWAATYEQYF
TRBJ1-2	.	.	TRBV28	CASSLQGSEGYTF
TRBJ1-1	.	.	TRBV29-1	CSVLAPSNTEAFF
TRBJ2-1	.	.	TRBV18	CASSLEDAYNEQFF
TRBJ2-1	.	.	TRBV7-9	CASRNRVGEQFF
TRBJ2-1	TRBD2	.	TRBV7-2	CASSHGTSGRAGEFF
TRBJ2-1	TRBD2	once	TRBV7-2	CASSPPGLAVNEQFF
TRBJ2-2	TRBD2	.	TRBV7-3	CASSLGGVNTGELFF
TRBJ1-1	TRBD1	.	TRBV28	CASRRGQGAAEAFF
TRBJ1-2	.	many	TRBV5-1	CASSLTEANYGYTF